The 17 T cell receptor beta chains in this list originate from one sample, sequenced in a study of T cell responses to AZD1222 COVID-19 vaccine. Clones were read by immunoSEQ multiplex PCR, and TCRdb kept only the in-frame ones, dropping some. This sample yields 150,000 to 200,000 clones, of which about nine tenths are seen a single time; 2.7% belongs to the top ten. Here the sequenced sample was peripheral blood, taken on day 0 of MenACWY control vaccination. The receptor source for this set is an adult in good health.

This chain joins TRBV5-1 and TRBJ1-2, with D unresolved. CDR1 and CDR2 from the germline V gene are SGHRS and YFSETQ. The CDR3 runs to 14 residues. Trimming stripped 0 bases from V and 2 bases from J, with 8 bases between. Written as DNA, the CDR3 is TGCGCCAGCAGCTTGGGGGCAGTCAACTATGGCTACACCTTC. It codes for CASSLGAVNYGYTF.

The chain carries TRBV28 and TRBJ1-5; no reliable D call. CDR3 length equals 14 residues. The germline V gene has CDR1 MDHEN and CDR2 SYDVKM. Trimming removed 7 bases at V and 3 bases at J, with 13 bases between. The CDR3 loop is CASTLLDSNQPQHF. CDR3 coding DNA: TGTGCCAGCACCCTGCTGGACTCCAATCAGCCCCAGCATTTT.

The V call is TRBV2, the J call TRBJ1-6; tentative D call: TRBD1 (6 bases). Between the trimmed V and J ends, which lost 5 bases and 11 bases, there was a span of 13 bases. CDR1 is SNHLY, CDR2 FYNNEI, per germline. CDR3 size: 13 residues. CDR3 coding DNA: TGTGCCAGCAGTAACAGGGATAGGACACCCCTCCACTTT. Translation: CASSNRDRTPLHF.

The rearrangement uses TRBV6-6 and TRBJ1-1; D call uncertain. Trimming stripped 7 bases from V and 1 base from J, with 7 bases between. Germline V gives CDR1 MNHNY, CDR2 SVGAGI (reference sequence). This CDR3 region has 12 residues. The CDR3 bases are TGTGCCAGCACAGCGGCGAACACTGAAGCTTTCTTT. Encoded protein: CASTAANTEAFF.

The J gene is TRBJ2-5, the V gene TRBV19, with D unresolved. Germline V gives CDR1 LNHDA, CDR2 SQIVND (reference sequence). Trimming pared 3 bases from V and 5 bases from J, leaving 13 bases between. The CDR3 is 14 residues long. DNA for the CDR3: TGTGCCAGTAGTATCGGCAGAAGTACCGAGACCCAGTACTTC. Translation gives CASSIGRSTETQYF.

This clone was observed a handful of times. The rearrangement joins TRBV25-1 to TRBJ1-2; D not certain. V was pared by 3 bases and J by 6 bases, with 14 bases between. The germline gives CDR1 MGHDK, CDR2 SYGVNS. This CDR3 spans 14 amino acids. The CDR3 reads CASSDEGLRNGYTF. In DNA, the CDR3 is TGTGCCAGCAGTGACGAGGGTCTCAGGAATGGCTACACCTTC.

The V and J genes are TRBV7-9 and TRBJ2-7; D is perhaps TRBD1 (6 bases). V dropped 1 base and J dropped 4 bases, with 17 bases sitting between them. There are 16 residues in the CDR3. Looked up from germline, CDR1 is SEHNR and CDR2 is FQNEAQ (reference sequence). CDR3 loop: CASSLEPGAVGYEQYF. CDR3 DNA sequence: TGTGCCAGCAGCTTAGAGCCAGGGGCGGTGGGGTACGAGCAGTACTTC.

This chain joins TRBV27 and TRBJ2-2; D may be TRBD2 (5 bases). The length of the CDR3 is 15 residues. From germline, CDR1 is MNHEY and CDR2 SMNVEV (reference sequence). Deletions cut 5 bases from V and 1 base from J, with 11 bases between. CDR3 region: CASSRGLGNTGELFF. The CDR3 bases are TGTGCCAGCAGTCGGGGATTGGGGAACACCGGGGAGCTGTTTTTT.

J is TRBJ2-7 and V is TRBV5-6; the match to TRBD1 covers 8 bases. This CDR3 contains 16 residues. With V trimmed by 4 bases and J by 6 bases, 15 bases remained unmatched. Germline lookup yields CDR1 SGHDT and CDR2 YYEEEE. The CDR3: CASSLRRTGKGGEQYF. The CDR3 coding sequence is TGTGCCAGCAGCCTCCGGAGGACAGGGAAGGGGGGCGAGCAGTACTTC. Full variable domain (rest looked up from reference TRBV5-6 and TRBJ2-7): DAGVTQSPTHLIKTRGQQVTLRCSPKSGHDTVSWYQQALGQGPQFIFQYYEEEERQRGNFPDRFSGHQFPNYSSELNVNALLLGDSALYLCASSLRRTGKGGEQYFGPGTRLTVT.

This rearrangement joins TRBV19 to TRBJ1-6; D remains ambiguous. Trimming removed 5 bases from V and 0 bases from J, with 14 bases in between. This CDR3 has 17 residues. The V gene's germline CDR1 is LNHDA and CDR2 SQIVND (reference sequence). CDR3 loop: CASSERQEVSYNSPLHF. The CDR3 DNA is TGTGCCAGTAGTGAACGCCAAGAGGTCTCCTATAATTCACCCCTCCACTTT. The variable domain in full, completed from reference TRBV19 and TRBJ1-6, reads DGGITQSPKYLFRKEGQNVTLSCEQNLNHDAMYWYRQDPGQGLRLIYYSQIVNDFQKGDIAEGYSVSREKKESFPLTVTSAQKNPTAFYLCASSERQEVSYNSPLHFGNGTRLTVT.

CDR3 protein: CASSSPTSGGARETQYF. CDR3 DNA sequence: TGTGCCAGCAGCTCCCCTACAAGCGGGGGGGCCCGGGAGACCCAGTACTTC. This chain links TRBV7-8 with TRBJ2-5; 10 positions agree with TRBD2. From germline, CDR1 is SGHVS and CDR2 FQNEAQ. Unmatched junction bases numbered 13, after V lost 4 bases and J lost 5 bases. The CDR3 is 17 amino acids.

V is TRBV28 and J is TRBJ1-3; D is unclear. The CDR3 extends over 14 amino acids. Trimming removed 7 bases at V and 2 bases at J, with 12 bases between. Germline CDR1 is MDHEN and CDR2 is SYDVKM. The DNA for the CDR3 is TGTGCCAGCATCGCGGCGGATACTGGAAACACCATATATTTT. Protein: CASIAADTGNTIYF.

For the CDR3, the DNA is TGCAGCGTTGCTTGGACGGCGACCGGGGAGCTGTTTTTT. This sequence encodes CSVAWTATGELFF. The chain uses TRBV29-1 and TRBJ2-2; D unclear. The CDR3 contains 13 residues. Germline values: CDR1 SQVTM, CDR2 ANQGSEA. Deletions cut 4 bases from V and 5 bases from J, with 11 bases between.

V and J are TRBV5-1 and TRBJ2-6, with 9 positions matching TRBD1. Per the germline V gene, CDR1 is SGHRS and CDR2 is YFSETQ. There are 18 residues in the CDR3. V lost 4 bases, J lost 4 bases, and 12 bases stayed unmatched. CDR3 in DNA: TGCGCCAGCAGCCGGAGTCCCGGGACAGGGACAGGGGCCAACGTCCTGACTTTC. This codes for CASSRSPGTGTGANVLTF.

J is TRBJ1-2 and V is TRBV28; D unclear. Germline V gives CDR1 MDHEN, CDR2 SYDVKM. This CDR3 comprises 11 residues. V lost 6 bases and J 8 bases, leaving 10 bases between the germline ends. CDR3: CASSSSGGYTF. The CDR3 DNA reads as TGTGCCAGCAGCTCCTCGGGGGGCTACACCTTC.

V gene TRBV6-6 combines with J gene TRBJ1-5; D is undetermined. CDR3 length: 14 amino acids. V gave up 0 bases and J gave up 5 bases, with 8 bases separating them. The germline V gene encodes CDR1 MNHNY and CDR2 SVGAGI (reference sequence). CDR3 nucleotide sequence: TGTGCCAGCAGTTACTCGAGTGGGTATCAGCCCCAGCATTTT. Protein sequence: CASSYSSGYQPQHF.

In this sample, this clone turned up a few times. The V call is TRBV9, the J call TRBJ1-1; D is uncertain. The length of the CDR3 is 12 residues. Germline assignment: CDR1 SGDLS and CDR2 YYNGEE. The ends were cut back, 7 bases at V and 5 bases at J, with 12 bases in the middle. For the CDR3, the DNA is TGTGCCAGCGGAGACGGAGGGACTGAAGCTTTCTTT. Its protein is CASGDGGTEAFF.